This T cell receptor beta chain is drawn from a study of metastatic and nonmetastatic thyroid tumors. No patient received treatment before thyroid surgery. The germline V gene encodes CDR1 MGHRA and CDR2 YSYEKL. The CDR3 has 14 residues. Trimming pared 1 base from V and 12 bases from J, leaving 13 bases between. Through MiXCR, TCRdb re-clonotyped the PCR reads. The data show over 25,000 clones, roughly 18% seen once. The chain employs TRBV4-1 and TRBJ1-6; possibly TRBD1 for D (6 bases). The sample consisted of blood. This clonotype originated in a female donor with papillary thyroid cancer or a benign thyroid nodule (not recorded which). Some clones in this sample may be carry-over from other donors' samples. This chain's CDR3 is CASSQAGARGPLHF. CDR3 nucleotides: TGCGCCAGCAGCCAAGCGGGGGCTCGGGGACCCCTCCACTTT.